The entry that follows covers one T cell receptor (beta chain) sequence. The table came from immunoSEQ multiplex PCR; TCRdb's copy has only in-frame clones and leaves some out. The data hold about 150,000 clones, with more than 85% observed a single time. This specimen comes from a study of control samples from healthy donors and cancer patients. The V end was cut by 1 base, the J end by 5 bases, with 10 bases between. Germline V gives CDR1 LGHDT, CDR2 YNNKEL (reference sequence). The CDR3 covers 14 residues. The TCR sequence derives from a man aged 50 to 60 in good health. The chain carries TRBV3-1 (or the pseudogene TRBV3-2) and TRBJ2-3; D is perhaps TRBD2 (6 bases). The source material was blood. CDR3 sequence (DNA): TGTGCCAGCAGCCAAGCGGGAGTGAAAGATACGCAGTATTTT. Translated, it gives CASSQAGVKDTQYF.